This record looks at one T cell receptor (beta chain) sequence and its context. Original data processing: Reference gene primer amplification yielded estimated nucleated cell counts. Libraries were prepared by immunoSEQ multiplex PCR; TCRdb keeps only in-frame clonotypes and omits some of them. V and J calls and clone size are copied from that table; D and trimming were computed from the DNA. The sample has 100,000 to 150,000 clones; around 63% are singletons. There are 13 residues in the CDR3. Germline-derived CDR1 and CDR2 are MDHEN and SYDVKM. J lost 2 bases, V lost 7 bases, and 4 bases had no gene match. The data are from a study of blood T cell repertoires in COVID-19. Background on the study: Samples representing acute and convalescent COVID-19 were sourced from the United States, Italy and Spain.

The V and J genes are TRBV28 and TRBJ2-7; TRBD1 matches 8 bases. Specimen: peripheral blood. The sequence was obtained from a woman aged 65 to 85 with acute or convalescent COVID-19. DNA for the CDR3: TGTGCCAGCAAATACAGGGGGGCCTACGAGCAGTACTTC. Amino acid sequence: CASKYRGAYEQYF.